This TCR beta chain was identified in a study of shared clonotypes between healthy human individuals. Study findings and constraints: Among several donors, roughly 5% of naive CD4 clonotypes were found in common. Sequencing depth was expected to influence donor clonotype sharing.

Per the authors' pipeline: In the immunoSEQ data, sequences were junction-only and lacked quality scores, so filtering differed. Data came from immunoSEQ multiplex PCR; TCRdb stores just in-frame clones and leaves some out. V and J calls and clone size follow that table, whereas D and trimming were derived from the DNA. Of around 200,000 clones detected, 80% to 95% appear once; the ten largest clones hold 0.067%. The CDR3 covers 12 residues. V gave up 6 bases and J gave up 6 bases, with 12 bases separating them. The germline gives CDR1 MDHEN, CDR2 SYDVKM. On this clone: Antigen: not known.

This TCR was sampled from a woman between 25 and 40 years old in good health. The J gene is TRBJ2-7, the V gene TRBV28; possibly TRBD1 or TRBD2 for D (5 bases each). Sequencing was carried out using naive CD4+ T cells sorted from blood. Subset: CD45RA+ positively selected. The CDR3 DNA reads as TGTGCCAGCAGGCCGGGGCCCACCGAGCAGTACTTC. This codes for CASRPGPTEQYF.